This passage covers 25 T cell receptor beta chains from one sample sequenced in a study of cytotoxic CD8 clonotypes in ibrutinib-treated CLL (dated by TCRdb to about 2021). Library prep was done by the immunoSEQ multiplex PCR assay. TCRdb mirrors the immuneACCESS table, restricted to in-frame sequences. Some clones are absent from its copies; in checked studies, under half trace to an unresolved V gene, and the reason for the others is unknown. The sample data list some 150,000 clones, and roughly 77% of these were observed just once. Jointly, the top ten make up roughly a quarter of the sample. What the time point label conveys for this sample: 12 months on ibrutinib. Sample: PBMCs, taken after 12 months of ibrutinib treatment. The receptor set was obtained from a human donor with chronic lymphocytic leukemia.

The chain uses TRBV4-2 and TRBJ2-7; the D gene is possibly TRBD1 (5 bases). Trimming removed 0 bases at V and 3 bases at J, with 9 bases between. The CDR3 length is 14 residues. Germline CDR1 LGHNA, CDR2 YNFKEQ. CDR3 sequence (DNA): TGTGCCAGCAGCCAAGACAGGGTTCTCTACGAGCAGTACTTC. It specifies CASSQDRVLYEQYF.

This clone has a handful of counts. The rearrangement joins TRBV4-1 to TRBJ1-2; unclear D gene. Germline CDR1 and CDR2: MGHRA and YSYEKL. Trimming pared 0 bases from V and 8 bases from J, leaving 7 bases between. The CDR3 extends over 12 amino acids. CDR3 protein: CASSQDEEGYTF. CDR3 nucleotides: TGCGCCAGCAGCCAAGATGAAGAAGGCTACACCTTC.

This clone was seen a handful of times. The rearrangement links TRBV19 to TRBJ2-1, with D possibly being TRBD1 (5 bases). The CDR3 sequence is 12 residues long. The germline V gene has CDR1 LNHDA and CDR2 SQIVND (reference sequence). V gave up 7 bases and J gave up 4 bases, with 8 bases separating them. CDR3 DNA: TGTGCCAGTAATCAGGGTTACAATGAGCAGTTCTTC. Translated: CASNQGYNEQFF.

The CDR3 nucleotides read TGTGCTAGTGGTTTGACTATAGTGGGAGCCCAAGAGACCCAGTACTTC. Its protein product is CASGLTIVGAQETQYF. The V call is TRBV12-5, the J call TRBJ2-5, with a possible D match to TRBD2 (5 bases). The CDR3 is made up of 16 amino acids. Germline V gives CDR1 LGHNT, CDR2 FRNRAP. V lost 2 bases, J lost 1 base, and 14 bases lay in between.

The chain combines TRBV7-2 with TRBJ1-2; 7 nucleotides match TRBD1. Germline-derived CDR1 and CDR2 are SGHTA and FQGNSA. The V segment lost 1 base and the J segment 7 bases; nucleotides outside the gene matches: 12. The CDR3 is 16 amino acids. The CDR3 region has the DNA TGTGCCAGCAGCTTAGGGACAATACAGGGGCGTAGTGGCTACACCTTC. This encodes CASSLGTIQGRSGYTF.

The V call is TRBV9, the J call TRBJ2-2, with 10 positions matching TRBD2. This CDR3 is 15 amino acids long. V gave up 3 bases and J gave up 1 base; unmatched junction bases: 0. CDR1 and CDR2 (germline): SGDLS, YYNGEE. Written as DNA, the CDR3 is TGTGCCAGCAGCGCTAGCGGGAGGAACACCGGGGAGCTGTTTTTT. Translation gives CASSASGRNTGELFF.

The rearrangement joins TRBV9 to TRBJ2-6; D unclear. Trimming pared 0 bases from V and 1 base from J, leaving 2 bases between. The length of the CDR3 is 14 residues. The germline V gene encodes CDR1 SGDLS and CDR2 YYNGEE. CDR3: CASSVVSGANVLTF. The CDR3, as DNA: TGTGCCAGCAGCGTAGTTTCTGGGGCCAACGTCCTGACTTTC.

The chain is built from TRBV27 and TRBJ1-5; D gene ambiguous. Trimming cost V 6 bases and J 0 bases, with 12 bases left between them. The CDR3 totals 15 residues. Germline V gives CDR1 MNHEY, CDR2 SMNVEV (reference sequence). CDR3 nucleotide sequence: TGTGCCAGCAGCCTTACTAGAAATAGCAATCAGCCCCAGCATTTT. This encodes CASSLTRNSNQPQHF.

The chain links TRBV7-9 to TRBJ2-7, with D perhaps matching TRBD2 (5 bases). CDR3 length: 13 amino acids. The V and J ends lost 0 bases and 7 bases respectively, with 10 bases between them. The germline gives CDR1 SEHNR, CDR2 FQNEAQ (reference sequence). The CDR3 DNA is TGTGCCAGCAGCTTAGCGGGAGTTGAAGAGCAGTACTTC. Encoded protein: CASSLAGVEEQYF.

The J gene is TRBJ1-6, the V gene TRBV7-2, with 9 bases identical to TRBD1. The CDR3 sequence is 15 residues long. Germline V gene data show CDR1 as SGHTA and CDR2 as FQGNSA. J was trimmed by 9 bases and V by 5 bases; bases with no gene match: 8. CDR3 bases: TGTGCCAGCAGCGTCCAACAGGGGGCGGGTTCACCCCTCCACTTT. This translates into CASSVQQGAGSPLHF. Full variable domain (remainder filled in from reference TRBV7-2 and TRBJ1-6): GAGVSQSPSNKVTEKGKDVELRCDPISGHTALYWYRQSLGQGLEFLIYFQGNSAPDKSGLPSDRFSAERTGGSVSTLTIQRTQQEDSAVYLCASSVQQGAGSPLHFGNGTRLTVT.

This clone was counted a few times. The chain has TRBV10-2 and TRBJ1-5; D call uncertain. CDR3 length equals 14 residues. Looked up from germline, CDR1 is WSHSY and CDR2 is SAAADI. The ends were cut back, 3 bases at V and 1 base at J, with 7 bases in the middle. The CDR3 region has the DNA TGCGCCAGCAGTGATGTAATGAGCAATCAGCCCCAGCATTTT. Residues: CASSDVMSNQPQHF.

In this sample, this clone turned up once. The chain has TRBV11-2 and TRBJ2-5; D remains unclear. This CDR3 has 14 residues. The V and J ends lost 5 bases and 5 bases respectively, with 15 bases between them. Germline V gives CDR1 SGHAT, CDR2 FQNNGV. The DNA for the CDR3 is TGTGCCAGCAGCCAAAGTGGCCTCCCCGAGACCCAGTACTTC. Residues: CASSQSGLPETQYF. Complete variable domain (other parts from reference TRBV11-2 and TRBJ2-5): EAGVAQSPRYKIIEKRQSVAFWCNPISGHATLYWYQQILGQGPKLLIQFQNNGVVDDSQLPKDRFSAERLKGVDSTLKIQPAKLEDSAVYLCASSQSGLPETQYFGPGTRLLVL.

This chain uses TRBV19 with TRBJ1-4; D may be TRBD1 (6 bases). Per the germline V gene, CDR1 is LNHDA and CDR2 is SQIVND (reference sequence). This CDR3 has 17 residues. Trimming shortened V by 5 bases and J by 0 bases, and 16 bases separated the two germline ends. DNA of the CDR3: TGTGCCAGTAGTGTGGGGGGCCGAGGAGCAACTAATGAAAAACTGTTTTTT. This gives the protein CASSVGGRGATNEKLFF.

This clone was seen just once. The V call is TRBV19, the J call TRBJ2-7; D is uncertain. Trimming removed 6 bases from V and 2 bases from J, with 11 bases in between. Germline V gives CDR1 LNHDA, CDR2 SQIVND (reference sequence). CDR3 size: 13 residues. The CDR3 here is CASSVSVTYEQYF. CDR3 sequence (DNA): TGTGCCAGTAGCGTCTCAGTAACCTACGAGCAGTACTTC.

The rearrangement joins TRBV10-3 to TRBJ1-5; D is perhaps TRBD1 (5 bases). Trimming stripped 4 bases from V and 7 bases from J, with 11 bases between. Germline CDR1 and CDR2: ENHRY and SYGVKD. This CDR3 spans 13 amino acids. This CDR3 reads CAISGGGLQPQHF. CDR3 DNA: TGTGCCATCAGTGGCGGGGGGTTACAGCCCCAGCATTTT.

The chain is built from TRBV11-3 and TRBJ1-4; 10 nucleotides agree with TRBD1. Trimming took 1 base from V and 5 from J; bases not matched to a gene: 1. The CDR3 extends over 15 amino acids. Germline values: CDR1 SGHNT, CDR2 YENEEA. Here the CDR3 DNA reads TGTGCCAGCAGCTTAGCGACAGGGGGCAATGAAAAACTGTTTTTT. Translating it yields CASSLATGGNEKLFF.

The chain is built from TRBV2 and TRBJ2-7; D call uncertain. Germline CDR1 is SNHLY and CDR2 is FYNNEI. The V and J ends lost 7 bases and 1 base respectively, with 8 bases between them. The CDR3 has 12 residues. The CDR3 reads CASIARSYEQYF. The CDR3 nucleotides are TGTGCCAGCATAGCAAGATCCTACGAGCAGTACTTC.

The CDR3 nucleotides read TGTGCCAGCACCCAACAGGGGTATACTGAAGCTTTCTTT. This encodes CASTQQGYTEAFF. The rearrangement joins TRBV6-1 to TRBJ1-1, with 7 bases matching TRBD1. The length of the CDR3 is 13 residues. Looked up from germline, CDR1 is MNHNS and CDR2 is SASEGT. Trimming removed 7 bases from V and 5 bases from J; junction bases left unmatched: 7.

This clone was detected a few times. CDR3 bases: TGTGCCAGCAGGGGGACTGACGACTATGGCTACACCTTC. As protein: CASRGTDDYGYTF. The V call is TRBV2, the J call TRBJ1-2; D perhaps matches TRBD1 (5 bases). Trimming removed 6 bases at V and 3 bases at J, with 11 bases between. The CDR3 spans 13 residues. Per germline, CDR1 SNHLY and CDR2 FYNNEI.

There are a few counts of this clone. V is TRBV5-1 and J is TRBJ2-5; 7 nucleotides line up with TRBD1. The V and J ends lost 4 bases and 3 bases, in that order; junction bases with no gene match: 9. The CDR3 is 15 amino acids. Germline CDR1 is SGHRS and CDR2 is YFSETQ. The DNA of the CDR3 is TGCGCCAGCAGCCCTCGTGGGGGACAGAAAGAGACCCAGTACTTC. As protein: CASSPRGGQKETQYF.

This clone was picked up one time. The chain has TRBV7-9 and TRBJ2-7; 9 nucleotides match TRBD1. From germline, CDR1 is SEHNR and CDR2 FQNEAQ (reference sequence). CDR3 length: 16 residues. Losses at the gene ends were 3 bases for V and 5 bases for J; bases not matched to a gene: 11. In DNA form, the CDR3 reads TGTGCCAGCAGCTTTAGCTCGGGACAGGGATCTCACGAGCAGTACTTC. Protein sequence: CASSFSSGQGSHEQYF.

This sequence joins TRBV10-3 and TRBJ2-7; 9 bases fit TRBD2. V gave up 4 bases and J gave up 1 base; unmatched junction bases: 8. CDR3 length: 16 amino acids. From germline, CDR1 is ENHRY and CDR2 SYGVKD. The CDR3 coding sequence is TGTGCCATCAGTGCGCCTAGCGGGACTCTATCCTACGAGCAGTACTTC. Amino acids: CAISAPSGTLSYEQYF.

The rearrangement uses TRBV18 and TRBJ1-3; D unresolved. Germline V gives CDR1 KGHSH, CDR2 LQKENI. The CDR3 is made up of 14 amino acids. V was cut by 1 base and J by 4 bases, with 8 bases left in between. CDR3 sequence: CASSPLEGGNTIYF. The CDR3 DNA reads as TGTGCCAGCTCACCACTGGAGGGAGGAAACACCATATATTTT.

The chain has TRBV5-5 and TRBJ1-4, with 9 bases lining up with TRBD1. This CDR3 comprises 14 residues. V was pared by 4 bases and J by 8 bases, with 6 bases of the junction left unmatched. Germline CDR1 is SGHKS and CDR2 is YYEKEE (reference sequence). The CDR3, as DNA: TGTGCCAGCAGCATGGGACAGGGAGGCGAAAAACTGTTTTTT. This gives the protein CASSMGQGGEKLFF. Supplemented by reference TRBV5-5 and TRBJ1-4, the full variable domain reads DAGVTQSPTHLIKTRGQQVTLRCSPISGHKSVSWYQQVLGQGPQFIFQYYEKEERGRGNFPDRFSARQFPNYSSELNVNALLLGDSALYLCASSMGQGGEKLFFGSGTQLSVL.

The J gene is TRBJ2-3, the V gene TRBV5-1, with TRBD1 matching over 9 bases. CDR3 size: 16 residues. In germline, CDR1 is SGHRS, CDR2 YFSETQ. J was trimmed by 2 bases and V by 4 bases; bases with no gene match: 8. CDR3 residues: CASSLRQGGTTDTQYF. Written as DNA, the CDR3 is TGCGCCAGCAGCCTCCGACAGGGGGGAACCACAGATACGCAGTATTTT. Combining the CDR3 with reference TRBV5-1 and TRBJ2-3 gives the whole variable domain KAGVTQTPRYLIKTRGQQVTLSCSPISGHRSVSWYQQTPGQGLQFLFEYFSETQRNKGNFPGRFSGRQFSNSRSEMNVSTLELGDSALYLCASSLRQGGTTDTQYFGPGTRLTVL.